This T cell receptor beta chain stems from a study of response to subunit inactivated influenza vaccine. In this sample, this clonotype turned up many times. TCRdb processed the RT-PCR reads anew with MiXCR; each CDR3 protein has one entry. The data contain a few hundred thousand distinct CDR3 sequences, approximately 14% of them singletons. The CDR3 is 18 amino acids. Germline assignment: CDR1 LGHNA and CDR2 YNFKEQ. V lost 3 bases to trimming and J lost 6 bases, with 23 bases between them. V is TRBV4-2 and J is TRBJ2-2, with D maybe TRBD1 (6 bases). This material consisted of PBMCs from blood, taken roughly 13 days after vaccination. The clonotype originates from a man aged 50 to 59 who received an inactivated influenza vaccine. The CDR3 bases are TGTGCCAGCAGCCATTCTCCTGGGCAGGGGAGATGGTCCGGGGAGCTGTTTTTT. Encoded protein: CASSHSPGQGRWSGELFF.